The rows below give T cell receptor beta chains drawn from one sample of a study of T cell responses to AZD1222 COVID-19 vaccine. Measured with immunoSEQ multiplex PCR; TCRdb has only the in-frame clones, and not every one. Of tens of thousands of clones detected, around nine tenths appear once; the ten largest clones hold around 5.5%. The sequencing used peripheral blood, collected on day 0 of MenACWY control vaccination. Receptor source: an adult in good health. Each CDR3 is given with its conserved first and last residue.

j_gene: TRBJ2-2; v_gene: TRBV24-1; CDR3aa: CATTTGAGELFF
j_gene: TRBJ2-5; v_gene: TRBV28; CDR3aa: CASSSGLAGTETQYF
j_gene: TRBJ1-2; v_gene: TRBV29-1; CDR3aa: CSVAHGYGYTF
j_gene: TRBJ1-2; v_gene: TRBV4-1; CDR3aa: CASSQEESQWPLYTF
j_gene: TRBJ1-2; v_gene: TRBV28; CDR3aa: CASSPSGGYGYTF
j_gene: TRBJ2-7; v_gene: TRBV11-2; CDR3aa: CASSSLGQSSYEQYF
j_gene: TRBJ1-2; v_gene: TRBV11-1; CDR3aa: CASSWGRGLYGYTF
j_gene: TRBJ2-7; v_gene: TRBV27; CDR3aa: CASSLSKTGGLSYEQYF
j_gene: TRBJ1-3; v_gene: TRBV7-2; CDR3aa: CASSSRQGRNTIYF
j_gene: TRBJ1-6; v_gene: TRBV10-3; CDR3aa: CAISDTQGANYNSPLHF
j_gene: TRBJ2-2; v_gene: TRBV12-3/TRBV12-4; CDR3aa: CASSLSLGELFF
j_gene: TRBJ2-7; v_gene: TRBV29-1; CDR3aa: CSVPGQGIYEQYF
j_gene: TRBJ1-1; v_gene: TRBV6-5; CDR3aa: CASSPAPGETEAFF
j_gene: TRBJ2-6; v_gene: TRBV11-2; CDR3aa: CASMGSGANVLTF
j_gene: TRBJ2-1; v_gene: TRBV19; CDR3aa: CASIPRGDNEQFF
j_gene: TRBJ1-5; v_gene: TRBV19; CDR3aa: CASTQGGGRSNQPQHF
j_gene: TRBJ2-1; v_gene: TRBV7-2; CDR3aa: CASSLGVVSGNEQFF
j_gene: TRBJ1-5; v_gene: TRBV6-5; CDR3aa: CASSTPGNNQPQHF
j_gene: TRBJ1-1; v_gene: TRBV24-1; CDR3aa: CATRDRTNTEAFF
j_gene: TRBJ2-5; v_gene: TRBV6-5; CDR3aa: CASSNSRGQETQYF
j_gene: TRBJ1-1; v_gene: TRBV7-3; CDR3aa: CASSQDFSGTEAFF
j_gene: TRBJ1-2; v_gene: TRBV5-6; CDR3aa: CASSSWGRVRGYTF
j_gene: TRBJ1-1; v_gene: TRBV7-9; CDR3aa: CASSYTGGMNTEAFF
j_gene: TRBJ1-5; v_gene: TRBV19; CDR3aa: CASGGTGGNQPQHF
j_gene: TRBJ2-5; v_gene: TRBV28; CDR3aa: CASSFATGLLQETQYF
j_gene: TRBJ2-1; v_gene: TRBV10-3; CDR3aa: CAISVADSYNEQFF
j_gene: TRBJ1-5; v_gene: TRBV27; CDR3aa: CASSLLGQGQPQHF
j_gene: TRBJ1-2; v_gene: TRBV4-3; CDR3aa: CASSQDPGLYGYTF
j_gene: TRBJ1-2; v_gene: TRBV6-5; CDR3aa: CASSSSVSIYGYTF
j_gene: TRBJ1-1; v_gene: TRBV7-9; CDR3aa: CASSQTGLTGAFF
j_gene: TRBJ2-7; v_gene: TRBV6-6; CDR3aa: CASSYSAQGGNEQYF
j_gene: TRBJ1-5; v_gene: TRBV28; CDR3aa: CASSLYGTDFNQPQHF
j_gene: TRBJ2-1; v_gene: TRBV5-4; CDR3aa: CASSVTGTGRFEQFF
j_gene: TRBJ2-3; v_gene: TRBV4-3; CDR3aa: CASSQEVPGQGTQYF
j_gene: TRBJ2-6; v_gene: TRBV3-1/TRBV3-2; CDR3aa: CASSHHQGAGANVLTF
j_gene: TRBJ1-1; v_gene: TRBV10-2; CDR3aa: CASSEYGDAFF
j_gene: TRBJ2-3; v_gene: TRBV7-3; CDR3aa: CASSPDRDTDTQYF
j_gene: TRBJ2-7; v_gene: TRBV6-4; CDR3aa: CASSESEDTFSSYEQYF
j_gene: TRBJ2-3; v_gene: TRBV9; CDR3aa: CASSVGREVSTDTQYF
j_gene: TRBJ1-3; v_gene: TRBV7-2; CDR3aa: CASSLAGTDSGNTIYF
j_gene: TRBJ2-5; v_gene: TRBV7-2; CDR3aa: CASSSRTGPETQYF
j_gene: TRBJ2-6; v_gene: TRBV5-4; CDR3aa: CASSLFGASSGANVLTF
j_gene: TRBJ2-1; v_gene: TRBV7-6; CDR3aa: CASSFGGDEQFF
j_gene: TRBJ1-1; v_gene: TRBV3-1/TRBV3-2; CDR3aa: CASSRAGSMNTEAFF